A selection of T cell receptor beta chains follows, all from one sample in a study of T cells after yellow fever vaccination. TCRdb recomputed calls from the 5' RACE reads with MiXCR, one row per CDR3 protein. The sample includes about 230,000 distinct CDR3 sequences, roughly 6.8% of them seen just once. Sequenced material: CD4+ T cells sorted from PBMCs, taken on the day of the yellow fever booster vaccination. These receptors came from a man aged 25 to 40 who received the YFV17D yellow fever vaccine. Both conserved end residues are part of each CDR3. D genes are given only for firm matches. The size entry is marked missing in some rows and otherwise reads once, few, many or a size class.

many TRBJ2-7 TRBV12-3/TRBV12-4 TRBD2 TGTGCCAGCAGTCTAGCGGGAATCTCCTATTACGAGCAGTACTTC CASSLAGISYYEQYF
few TRBJ2-2 TRBV5-1 TRBD2 TGCGCCAGCAGCGAGGCGGGAGTAGAGACCGGGGAGCTGTTTTTT CASSEAGVETGELFF
. TRBJ2-2 TRBV19 . TGTGCCAGTAGTCCACAGGGATTAGGCACCGGGGAGCTGTTTTTT CASSPQGLGTGELFF
. TRBJ2-2 TRBV29-1 . TGCAGCGCCGAAACAGGACCACACACCGGGGAGCTGTTTTTT CSAETGPHTGELFF
. TRBJ2-5 TRBV12-3/TRBV12-4 TRBD1 TGTGCCAGCAGTTTATCCGACAGGGGACGAGAGACCCAGTACTTC CASSLSDRGRETQYF
many TRBJ1-2 TRBV7-9 TRBD1 TGTGCCAGCAGCCCCGACGGACAGGGGGCCGGTGGCTACACCTTC CASSPDGQGAGGYTF
. TRBJ1-1 TRBV24-1 . TGTGCCACCAGACCAGGGGCGAACACTGAAGCTTTCTTT CATRPGANTEAFF
. TRBJ2-7 TRBV27 TRBD1 TGTGCCAGCACTAAGACAGGGGTAGACGAGCAGTACTTC CASTKTGVDEQYF
many TRBJ2-1 TRBV10-3 TRBD2 TGTGCCATCAGCAGGACTAGCCAGCAGTTCTTC CAISRTSQQFF
few TRBJ2-1 TRBV4-3 . TGCGCCAGCAGCCAGAGCTGGGCGAGCTCCTACAATGAGCAGTTCTTC CASSQSWASSYNEQFF
. TRBJ1-6 TRBV29-1 TRBD1 TGCAGCGTTTCACAGGGGGCTGATTCACCCCTCCACTTT CSVSQGADSPLHF
. TRBJ1-6 TRBV27 . TGTGCCAGCAAAGGGGGGTTATCACCCCTCCACTTT CASKGGLSPLHF
. TRBJ2-2 TRBV7-3 . TGTGCCAGCAGCCCCCTTTCAACAACCGGGGAGCTGTTTTTT CASSPLSTTGELFF